A single count supports the clone carrying this TCR beta chain. The antigen is undetermined. Methods used by the authors: Junction-only immunoSEQ sequences carried no quality scores, so filtering differed. Generated by immunoSEQ multiplex PCR, the TCRdb table keeps only in-frame clones and is missing some. V and J calls and clone size are as listed in that table; D and trimming were resolved from the DNA. The sample includes 2 million to 2.5 million clones, around 95% of them seen just once. The sample comes from a study of shared clonotypes between healthy human individuals. Study-level points and caveats: Clonotype sharing among donors likely depends on sequencing depth.

Germline CDR1 and CDR2: SGHRS and YFSETQ. V lost 1 base to trimming and J lost 6 bases; unmatched junction nucleotides: 5. The CDR3 contains 15 residues. Donors comprised healthy HIV-negative adults lacking recent acute infections or vaccinations. The study separated CD4+ cells into CD45RA+ naive and CD45RA-negative memory subsets. The chain is built from TRBV5-1 and TRBJ2-2; 8 positions agree with TRBD1. The sequence was obtained from a man between 18 and 29 years old in good health. Sequenced input: naive CD4+ T cells sorted from blood. Subset here: CD45RA+ positively selected. The CDR3 loop is CASSLPQGASGELFF. As DNA, the CDR3 is TGCGCCAGCAGCTTGCCCCAGGGGGCGTCCGGGGAGCTGTTTTTT. Variable domain in full (rest from reference TRBV5-1 and TRBJ2-2): KAGVTQTPRYLIKTRGQQVTLSCSPISGHRSVSWYQQTPGQGLQFLFEYFSETQRNKGNFPGRFSGRQFSNSRSEMNVSTLELGDSALYLCASSLPQGASGELFFGEGSRLTVL.